A selection of T cell receptor beta chains follows, all from one sample in a study of CD8+CD57+ T cells in acquired aplastic anemia. One entry per CDR3 protein, called by TCRdb with MiXCR from the reads. Altogether under 200,000 distinct CDR3 sequences are present, around half being singletons, with the ten largest covering approximately 3%. Sequencing was performed on sorted CD4+, CD8+, or CD8+CD57+ T cells (not recorded which) from PBMCs. The receptors were sampled from a human donor with aplastic anemia. The CDR3 runs from the conserved cysteine through the conserved F or W. D genes are given only for firm matches. A row's size may be missing; if present it is once, few, many or a size class.

TRBD1,TRBJ2-1,many,TRBV9,TGTGCCAGCAGCAGTACGACAGGGTTCGATGAGCAGTTCTTC,CASSSTTGFDEQFF
TRBD2,TRBJ2-1,few,TRBV5-1,TGCGCCAGCAGCTTAGGGACTAGCGGGAGTAATGCACTATACAATGAGCAGTTCTTC,CASSLGTSGSNALYNEQFF
-,TRBJ2-7,many,TRBV2,TGTGCCAGCAGGGAGGGGGGGACTACCTTTTACGAGCAGTACTTC,CASREGGTTFYEQYF
-,TRBJ1-5,-,TRBV30,TGTGCCTGGAGGTTCGGGGGAGGCAATCAGCCCCAGCATTTT,CAWRFGGGNQPQHF
-,TRBJ2-7,once,TRBV9,TGTGCCAGCAGCGTAGGTGGCTGGGGGCTGGGGTACGAGCAGTACTTC,CASSVGGWGLGYEQYF
TRBD1,TRBJ2-7,-,TRBV28,TGTGCCAGCAGTCTGACAGGGGACGCTTTGCACGAGCAGTACTTC,CASSLTGDALHEQYF
TRBD1,TRBJ2-7,-,TRBV2,TGTGCCGGCAGTGAACAGGACAGGGTCTACGAGCAGTACTTC,CAGSEQDRVYEQYF
TRBD2,TRBJ2-3,many,TRBV24-1,TGTGCCACCAGTGATCCACTAGCGGGAGATGCAGATACGCAGTATTTT,CATSDPLAGDADTQYF
-,TRBJ2-7,-,TRBV11-3,TGTGCCAGCAGCTTAGGGGGGCCGGTCGAGCAGTACTTC,CASSLGGPVEQYF
TRBD1,TRBJ1-3,-,TRBV7-9,TGTGCCAGCAGCCCCGGACAGGGAGACACCATATATTTT,CASSPGQGDTIYF
-,TRBJ1-2,-,TRBV30,TGTGCCTGGAGTGTACTTCGGTCCTGGAGTGGCTACACCTTC,CAWSVLRSWSGYTF
-,TRBJ1-6,-,TRBV29-1,TGCAGCGTTAAGTCGGCGGGAAATTCACCCCTCCACTTT,CSVKSAGNSPLHF
-,TRBJ2-2,-,TRBV20-1,TGCAGTGCCCCAAGAGCAGGGGTCTCCGGGGAGCTGTTTTTT,CSAPRAGVSGELFF
TRBD2,TRBJ2-1,few,TRBV12-5,TGTGCTAGTGGCTTGACTAGCGGGAGGGCCTCATCTAAGTTCTTC,CASGLTSGRASSKFF
TRBD1,TRBJ2-5,-,TRBV25-1,TGTGCCAGCAGTGTAGAGGGTGGGGGACAGGGCTCGCAGTACTTC,CASSVEGGGQGSQYF
TRBD1,TRBJ2-3,-,TRBV10-1,TGCGCCAGCAGTGGGGACAGGGATGTAGATACGCAGTATTTT,CASSGDRDVDTQYF
TRBD1,TRBJ1-1,-,TRBV10-3,TGTGCCATCAGTGAGACAGGGGGCGGGACTGAAGCTTTCTTT,CAISETGGGTEAFF
-,TRBJ1-4,-,TRBV30,TGTGCCTCAACAGGCGGACGTAATGAAAAACTGTTTTTT,CASTGGRNEKLFF
-,TRBJ2-5,-,TRBV7-2,TGTGCCAGCAGCTCGGAGGGGGAGACCCAGTACTTC,CASSSEGETQYF
TRBD1,TRBJ2-7,many,TRBV28,TGTGCCAGCAGGGGACAGGGGCGGAACGAGCAGTACTTC,CASRGQGRNEQYF
TRBD2,TRBJ2-3,-,TRBV6-4,TGTGCCAGCAGTAGTGACGGGGGGTCAGATACGCAGTATTTT,CASSSDGGSDTQYF
TRBD1,TRBJ2-5,-,TRBV2,TGTGCCAGCAGTGAGACCGGACAGGCCCAAGAGACCCAGTACTTC,CASSETGQAQETQYF
TRBD1,TRBJ2-7,-,TRBV2,TGTGCCAGCATCGGCTACGACACACGGACAGGGCTTGGCTACGAGCAGTACTTC,CASIGYDTRTGLGYEQYF
TRBD1,TRBJ2-2,-,TRBV7-2,TGTGCCAGCAGGTCAGGGGGCGGCACCGGGGAGCTGTTTTTT,CASRSGGGTGELFF
TRBD1,TRBJ2-2,-,TRBV2,TGTGCCAGCCCCGGACAGGGGATCGGGGAGCTGTTTTTT,CASPGQGIGELFF
TRBD1,TRBJ1-1,many,TRBV7-9,TGTGCCAGCAGCTTGGCGGTCCCGGGACAGCCGAACACTGAAGCTTTCTTT,CASSLAVPGQPNTEAFF
-,TRBJ1-2,-,TRBV25-1,TGTGCCAGCAGTTTAGGTACTCGGGGGAGAAGTGGCTACACCTTC,CASSLGTRGRSGYTF
TRBD1,TRBJ1-5,many,TRBV6-1,TGTGCCAGCGGACAGGGGAACCCCCAGCATTTT,CASGQGNPQHF
-,TRBJ2-5,few,TRBV2,TGTGCCAGCACGGATTATAGCACAGAGACCCAGTACTTC,CASTDYSTETQYF
-,TRBJ2-5,-,TRBV15,TGTGCCACCAGCGCTTTCGCACAGGGAGGGGGAGAGACCCAGTACTTC,CATSAFAQGGGETQYF
-,TRBJ2-1,many,TRBV9,TGTGCCAGCAGCGTAGCCGTAGCGGCAAACTCCTACAATGAGCAGTTCTTC,CASSVAVAANSYNEQFF
-,TRBJ2-7,once,TRBV7-3,TGTGCCAGCAGTTCCCACTGCGAGCAGTACTTC,CASSSHCEQYF
-,TRBJ1-6,-,TRBV9,TGTGCCAGCAGCGTAGCGGACTTTGGTAATTCACCCCTCCACTTT,CASSVADFGNSPLHF
TRBD1,TRBJ2-3,many,TRBV3-1,TGTGCCAGCAGCCAAGATATAGGGGGCTGGGATACGCAGTATTTT,CASSQDIGGWDTQYF
TRBD1,TRBJ1-6,-,TRBV14,TGTGCCAGCAGCCCGACAGGGCACTCACCCCTCCACTTT,CASSPTGHSPLHF
-,TRBJ2-7,-,TRBV19,TGTGCCAGTAGTATAGGACAGGAAGCCTACGAGCAGTACTTC,CASSIGQEAYEQYF
TRBD1,TRBJ1-1,many,TRBV10-3,TGTGCCATCAGTGACAGGGGGATGAACACTGAAGCTTTCTTT,CAISDRGMNTEAFF
TRBD2,TRBJ2-1,-,TRBV24-1,TGTGCCGCCAGTGACCCCGGGACTAGCGGGGGCGATGAGCAGTTCTTC,CAASDPGTSGGDEQFF
-,TRBJ1-1,-,TRBV29-1,TGCAGCGTTAACATCGGGAGCACTGAAGCTTTCTTT,CSVNIGSTEAFF
-,TRBJ1-1,-,TRBV5-6,TGTGCCAGCAGCTTGCCTCCGGGAAGAAAGAACACTGAAGCTTTCTTT,CASSLPPGRKNTEAFF
-,TRBJ2-1,many,TRBV4-1,TGCGCCAGCAGCCAAGGTCAGGCTGATGAGCAGTTCTTC,CASSQGQADEQFF
-,TRBJ2-1,many,TRBV4-2,TGTGCCAGCAGCCAAGGGGGAGACGGTGAGCAGTTCTTC,CASSQGGDGEQFF
-,TRBJ1-2,many,TRBV28,TGTGCCAGCAGGACCTTGAACTATGGCTACACCTTC,CASRTLNYGYTF